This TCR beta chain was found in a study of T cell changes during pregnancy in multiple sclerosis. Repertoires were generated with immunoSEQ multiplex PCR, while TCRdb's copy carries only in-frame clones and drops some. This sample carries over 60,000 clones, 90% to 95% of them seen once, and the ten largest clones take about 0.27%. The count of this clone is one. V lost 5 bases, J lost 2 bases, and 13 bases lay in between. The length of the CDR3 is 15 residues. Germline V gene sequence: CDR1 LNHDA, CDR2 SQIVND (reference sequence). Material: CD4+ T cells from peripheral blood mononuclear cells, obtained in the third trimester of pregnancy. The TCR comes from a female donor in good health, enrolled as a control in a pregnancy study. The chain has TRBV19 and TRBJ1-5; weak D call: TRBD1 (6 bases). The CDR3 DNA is TGTGCCAGTAGTCCAACGGACAGAGGCAATCAGCCCCAGCATTTT. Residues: CASSPTDRGNQPQHF.